This T cell receptor (beta chain) stems from a study of T-cell reconstitution after alpha-beta-depleted transplantation in children. This clonotype was counted at least ten times. Germline values: CDR1 LNHNV, CDR2 YYDKDF (reference sequence). The CDR3 loop spans 14 amino acids. Trimming took off 6 bases at V and 6 bases at J, with 14 bases between the two ends. As it was prepared, the TCRbeta library received unique molecular identifiers. TCRdb fed the PCR reads into MiXCR, producing one record per CDR3 protein. The sample carries roughly 20,000 distinct CDR3 sequences, about a tenth recorded once. This clonotype originated in a human donor who donated a stem cell graft to a child with chronic granulomatous disease. The chain couples TRBV15 to TRBJ2-2; D is tentatively TRBD1 or TRBD2 (5 bases each). The sequencing here drew on PBMCs from the stem cell graft donor, taken from the stem cell graft. The CDR3 protein is CATRAVLGAGELFF. In DNA form, the CDR3 reads TGTGCCACCAGGGCCGTTTTGGGGGCCGGGGAGCTGTTTTTT.